The clone carrying this T cell receptor beta chain was recorded many times. The CDR3 end shows no conserved phenylalanine or tryptophan, and so a read error is likely. According to the study, TCR beta libraries were built with iRepertoire HTBI primers and CDR3-region Arm-PCR. In TCRdb, the multiplex PCR reads were re-called with MiXCR into one record per CDR3 protein. The sample shows roughly 530,000 distinct CDR3 sequences, roughly 15% of them seen only once. This entry belongs to a study of regulatory T cells in long-lasting Graves disease. Trimming took 3 bases from V and 5 from J; bases not matched to a gene: 4. CDR3 length: 13 residues. CDR1 is SQVTM, CDR2 ANQGSEA, per germline. As for time point: newly diagnosed GD, antithyroid drugs for less than 3 months. Making the TCR library involved RNA that had been extracted from PBMCs. These same data were also listed under a study on T cells in Graves' hyperthyroidism and ophthalmopathy.

This sequence joins TRBV29-1 and TRBJ1-1; 9 nucleotides line up with TRBD1. Source: peripheral blood mononuclear cells (PBMCs), taken at new diagnosis, from a patient treated with antithyroid drugs. This clonotype originated in a woman aged 35-60 years with Graves disease. DNA for the CDR3: TGCAGCGTTGAGGGACAGGGTTTTACTGAAGCTTTCTCT. It encodes CSVEGQGFTEAFS.